This TCR beta chain is drawn from a study of blood T cell repertoires in COVID-19. Participant ages covered roughly 18 to 89 years across about 22 US areas. It was within 2 weeks before study entry that exposed participants met a COVID-19 case. Source study methods: Reference gene primer amplification in the assay estimated nucleated cell counts. Only in-frame clones appear in the TCRdb table, and some are missing; sequencing was by immunoSEQ multiplex PCR. That table furnishes V, J and clone size, whereas the DNA furnished D and trimming. The profile shows fewer than 250,000 clones, about four fifths of them singletons. V shed 2 bases and J shed 2 bases, with 7 bases lying between them. CDR1 is SGHVS and CDR2 is FNYEAQ in the germline V gene. The CDR3 runs to 15 residues.

V gene TRBV7-6 combines with J gene TRBJ1-6, with D perhaps matching TRBD1 (5 bases). This sequence was found in a woman aged 35 to 49 who had been exposed to COVID-19. The sample was PBMCs or T cells enriched from blood (not recorded which). The CDR3 DNA sequence: TGTGCCAGCAGCTTACGGGGGACCTATAATTCACCCCTCCACTTT. Protein product: CASSLRGTYNSPLHF.